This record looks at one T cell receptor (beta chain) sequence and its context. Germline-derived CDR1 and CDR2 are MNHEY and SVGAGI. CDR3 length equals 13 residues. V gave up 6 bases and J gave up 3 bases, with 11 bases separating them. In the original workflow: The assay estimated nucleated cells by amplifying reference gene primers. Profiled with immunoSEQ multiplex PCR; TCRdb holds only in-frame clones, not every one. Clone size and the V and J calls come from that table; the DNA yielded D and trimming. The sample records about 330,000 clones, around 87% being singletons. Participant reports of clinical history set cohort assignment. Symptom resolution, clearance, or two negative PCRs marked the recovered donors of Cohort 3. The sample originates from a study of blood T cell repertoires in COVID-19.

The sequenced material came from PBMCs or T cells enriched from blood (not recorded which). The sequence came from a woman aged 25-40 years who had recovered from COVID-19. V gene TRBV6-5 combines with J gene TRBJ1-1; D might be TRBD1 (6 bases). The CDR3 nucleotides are TGTGCCAGCAGATCAGGGGCGTACACTGAAGCTTTCTTT. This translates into CASRSGAYTEAFF.